This TCR beta chain came from a study of regulatory T cells in long-lasting Graves disease. This clonotype was seen ten or more times. V lost 4 bases and J lost 3, with 9 bases in between. Germline loops: CDR1 LNHDA, CDR2 SQIVND (reference sequence). CDR3 length equals 14 residues. Arm-PCR of CDR3 regions with iRepertoire HTBI primers generated TCR beta libraries. TCRdb reprocessed the multiplex PCR reads with MiXCR, giving one entry per CDR3 protein. Counted here are some 250,000 distinct CDR3 sequences, 20% to 25% occurring once; the ten biggest clones make up over 11%. This sample's time point: newly diagnosed GD, antithyroid drugs for less than 3 months. PBMC-extracted RNA yielded the TCR library.

The TCR was taken from a female donor with Graves disease. The sample consisted of peripheral blood mononuclear cells (PBMCs), taken at new diagnosis, from a patient treated with antithyroid drugs. The genes are TRBV19 and TRBJ2-2, with D possibly TRBD2 on 6 matching bases. CDR3 sequence: CASSRGVHTGELFF. The CDR3 bases are TGTGCCAGTAGTAGGGGGGTACACACCGGGGAGCTGTTTTTT. Using reference TRBV19 and TRBJ2-2 for the parts outside the CDR3, the full variable domain is DGGITQSPKYLFRKEGQNVTLSCEQNLNHDAMYWYRQDPGQGLRLIYYSQIVNDFQKGDIAEGYSVSREKKESFPLTVTSAQKNPTAFYLCASSRGVHTGELFFGEGSRLTVL.